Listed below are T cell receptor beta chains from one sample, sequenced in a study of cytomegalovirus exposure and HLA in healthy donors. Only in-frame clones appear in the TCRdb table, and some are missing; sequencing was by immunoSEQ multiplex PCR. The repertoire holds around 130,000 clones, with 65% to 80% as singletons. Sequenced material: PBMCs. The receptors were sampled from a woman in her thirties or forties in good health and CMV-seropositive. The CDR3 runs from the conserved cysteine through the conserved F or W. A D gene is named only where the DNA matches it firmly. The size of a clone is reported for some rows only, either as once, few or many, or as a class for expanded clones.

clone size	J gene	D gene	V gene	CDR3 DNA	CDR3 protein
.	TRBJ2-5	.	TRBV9	TGTGCCAGCAGCCCCGCCTGGGCTAGCGTGGAGACCCAGTACTTC	CASSPAWASVETQYF
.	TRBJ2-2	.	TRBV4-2	TGTGCCAGCAGCCCACTTGTGGAGGGCAGGGCGGATACCGGGGAGCTGTTTTTT	CASSPLVEGRADTGELFF
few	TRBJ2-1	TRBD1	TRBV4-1	TGCGCCAGCAGCCTTCTCGCGGACAGGGCGTTCTACAATGAGCAGTTCTTC	CASSLLADRAFYNEQFF
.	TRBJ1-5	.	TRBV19	TGTGCCAGTAGTCCTGACAGTCAAGGTCAGCCCCAGCATTTT	CASSPDSQGQPQHF
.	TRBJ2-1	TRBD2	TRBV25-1	TGTGCCAGCAGTGATTCCGGGACTAGCGGGAGCCTCTACAATGAGCAGTTCTTC	CASSDSGTSGSLYNEQFF
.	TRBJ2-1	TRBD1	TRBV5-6	TGTGCCAGCAGCTTGGGGGACAGGTTGCTTGAGCAGTTCTTC	CASSLGDRLLEQFF
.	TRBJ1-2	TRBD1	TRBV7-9	TGTTCCAGCAGCTTAGGGGGACAGGATTATGGCTACACCTTC	CSSSLGGQDYGYTF
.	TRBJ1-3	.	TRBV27	TGTGCCAGCAGTTCAACAGGCTCTGGAAACACCATATATTTT	CASSSTGSGNTIYF
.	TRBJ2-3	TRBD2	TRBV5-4	TGTGCCAGCAGCTTGAACATAGCGGGGGGCCAACCACCCTTT	CASSLNIAGGQPPF
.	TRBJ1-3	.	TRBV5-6	TGTGCCAGCAGCTCGCGCCGCGACACCATATATTTT	CASSSRRDTIYF
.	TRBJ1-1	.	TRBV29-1	TGCAGCGTTTCCGGGACAACGAACACTGAAGCTTTCTTT	CSVSGTTNTEAFF
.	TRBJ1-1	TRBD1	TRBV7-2	TGTGCCAGCAGCTTAAGCCAGGGGGCCGGAGCTTTCTTT	CASSLSQGAGAFF
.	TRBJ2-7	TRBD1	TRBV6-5	TGTGCCAGCAGTCTACGACAGGGCAGCTCCTACGAGCAGTACTTC	CASSLRQGSSYEQYF
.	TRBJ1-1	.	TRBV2	TGTGCCAGCACCCCGGACAGTTACCACACTGAAGCTTTCTTT	CASTPDSYHTEAFF
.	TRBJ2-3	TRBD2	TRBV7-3	TGTGCCAGCAGCCCCGCGGGAGCTACAGATACGCAGTATTTT	CASSPAGATDTQYF
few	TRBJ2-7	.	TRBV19	TGTGCCAGTAGTCCCCGATTTGGACACTACGAGCAGTACTTC	CASSPRFGHYEQYF
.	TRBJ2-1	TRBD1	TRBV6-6	TGTGCCAGCAGTTCAGGACAGGACTTTTACAATGAGCAGTTCTTC	CASSSGQDFYNEQFF
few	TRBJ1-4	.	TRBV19	TGTGCCAGTAGTATGTCGGCCCAGGATCTTGCAACTAATGAAAAACTGTTTTTT	CASSMSAQDLATNEKLFF
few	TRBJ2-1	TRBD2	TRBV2	TGTGCCAGCAGTCGAAGTGGTAGCGGGACCAATGAGCAGTTCTTC	CASSRSGSGTNEQFF
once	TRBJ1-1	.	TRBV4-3	TGCGCCAGCAGCCAAGATGGGTCTACAGAGAACACTGAAGCTTTCTTT	CASSQDGSTENTEAFF
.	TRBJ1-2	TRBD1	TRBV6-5	TGTGCCAGCACCCGAGAGGGGGCCGGAGGCTACACCTTC	CASTREGAGGYTF
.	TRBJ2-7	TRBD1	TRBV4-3	TGCGCCAGCAGCTCCGGGACAGGGGTCAACGAGCAGTACTTC	CASSSGTGVNEQYF
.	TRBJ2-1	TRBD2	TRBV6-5	TGTGCCAGCAGTTATCAGAGCGGGACCTACAATGAGCAGTTCTTC	CASSYQSGTYNEQFF
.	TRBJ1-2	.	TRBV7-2	TGTGCCAGCAGCTTAGACCGGGGGGCGCGTGGCTACACCTTC	CASSLDRGARGYTF
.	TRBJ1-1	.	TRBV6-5	TGTGCCAGCAGTAAAAAACAGTACACTGAAGCTTTCTTT	CASSKKQYTEAFF
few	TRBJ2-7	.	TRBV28	TGTGCCAGCAGTCCAGGGAGGGGGGAGCAGTACTTC	CASSPGRGEQYF
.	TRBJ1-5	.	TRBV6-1	TGTGCCAGCAGTGCAACGGCGAGGTTCAATCAGCCCCAGCATTTT	CASSATARFNQPQHF
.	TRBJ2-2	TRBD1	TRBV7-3	TGTGCCAGCGACTTTTCGGGACAGAGGACCGGGGAGCTGTTTTTT	CASDFSGQRTGELFF
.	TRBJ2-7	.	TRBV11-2	TGTGCCAGCAGCTTGGGAGGCGGAACCTACGAGCAGTACTTC	CASSLGGGTYEQYF
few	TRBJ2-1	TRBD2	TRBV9	TGTGCCAGCAGCGTAGTGGGACTAGCGGGCAATGAGCAGTTCTTC	CASSVVGLAGNEQFF
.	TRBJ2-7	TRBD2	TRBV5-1	TGCGCCAGCAGATCGGGACTAGCGGGAGGAGACCTCAACGAGCAGTACTTC	CASRSGLAGGDLNEQYF
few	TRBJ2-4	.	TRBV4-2	TGTGCCAGCAGCCAGGTCCCTGTGGGGCTAGCCAAAAACATTCAGTACTTC	CASSQVPVGLAKNIQYF
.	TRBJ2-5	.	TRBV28	TGTGCCTCCCAGGGGGGTCTGACGGTGGAGACCCAGTACTTC	CASQGGLTVETQYF
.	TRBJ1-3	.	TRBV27	TGTGCCAGCAGTTTAAACAGGGCGCTTGGAAACACCATATATTTT	CASSLNRALGNTIYF
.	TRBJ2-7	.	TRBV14	TGTGCCAGCAGCCATCTAGGGCAGGGGCCCTACGAGCAGTACTTC	CASSHLGQGPYEQYF
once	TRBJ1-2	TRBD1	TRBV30	TGTGCCTGGAACAAACAGGGGGCTTACTATGGCTACACCTTC	CAWNKQGAYYGYTF
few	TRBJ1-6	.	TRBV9	TGTGCCAGCAGCCCTTCGGGGGGAACCTATAATTCACCCCTCCACTTT	CASSPSGGTYNSPLHF
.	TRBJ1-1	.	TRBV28	TGTGCCAGCAGTACGGGACAAGAGAACACTGAAGCTTTCTTT	CASSTGQENTEAFF
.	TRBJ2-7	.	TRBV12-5	TGTGCTAGTGGTTTGGGGCAGGGTTGGACGGGCGAGCAGTACTTC	CASGLGQGWTGEQYF
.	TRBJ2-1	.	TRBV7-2	TGTGCCAGCAGCTTAGCGAGGAATGAGCAGTTCTTC	CASSLARNEQFF
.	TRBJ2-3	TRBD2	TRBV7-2	TGTGCCAGCAGCTTAGTAGCGGGGGCCGGAAAAAGCACAGATACGCAGTATTTT	CASSLVAGAGKSTDTQYF